This T cell receptor beta chain derives from a study of OX40 agonist ivuxolimab in advanced cancers. Background on the study: A mean age of roughly 62 years, range 23 to 79, was recorded, and under 85% were male. Therapy given before enrollment (anti-PD-1, anti-PD-L1 or anti-CTLA-4) was allowed, and over 35% had some. Partial responses were recorded for three patients, including one with hepatocellular carcinoma and two with cutaneous melanoma.

Excluded were patients having autoimmune disease history or systemic immunosuppression. TCRdb's table, derived via immunoSEQ multiplex PCR, lists solely in-frame clones and lacks some. The sample consists of 90,000 or so clones, about 90% of them appearing once. As to this clone: At one of its ends the junction is not consistent with the germline gene, which may arise from a read error.

The material sequenced was CD4+ or CD8+ T cells sorted from blood, taken in a trial of the OX40 agonist ivuxolimab. The sequence derives from an adult with an advanced solid tumor such as melanoma, head and neck, liver or kidney cancer.

This chain's CDR3 is CASSFGGHTFF. For the CDR3, the DNA is TGTGCCAGCAGTTTCGGCGGACATACCTTTTTT. The genes are TRBV28 and TRBJ1-1; a possible D gene is TRBD1 (5 bases). This CDR3 region has 11 residues. The germline V gene encodes CDR1 MDHEN and CDR2 SYDVKM. Using reference TRBV28 and TRBJ1-1 for the parts outside the CDR3, the full variable domain is DVKVTQSSRYLVKRTGEKVFLECVQDMDHENMFWYRQDPGLGLRLIYFSYDVKMKEKGDIPEGYSVSREKKERFSLILESASTNQTSMYLCASSFGGHTFFGQGTRLTVV.